Shown below are 14 T cell receptor beta chains from a single sample sequenced in a study of prognosis after radiotherapy for stage I lung cancer. With two-round multiplex PCR, TCR beta CDR3 sequences were amplified from genomic DNA. Used in first-round PCR were primers specific to each TRBV and TRBJ gene. Each CDR3 protein gets one entry after TCRdb re-called the multiplex PCR reads with MiXCR. The table has over 11,000 distinct CDR3 sequences, around 27% seen once. Sequenced material: PBMCs, taken before or after stereotactic body radiation therapy (not recorded which). The source is a donor over 45 with non-small cell lung cancer.

As to this clonotype: A far larger clone is just one base off, so this is likely a read error. The chain is built from TRBV20-1 and TRBJ2-7; 13 nucleotides align to TRBD2. The ends lost 2 bases at V and 10 bases at J; junction bases unmatched: 5. From germline, CDR1 is DFQATT and CDR2 SNEGSKA (reference sequence). The CDR3 totals 13 residues. CDR3 amino acids: CSARTSGGEAQYF. Written as DNA, the CDR3 is TGCAGTGCTAGAACTAGCGGGGGGGAGGCCCAGTACTTC.

On this clonotype itself: Since a far larger clone is one base different, this is likely a read error. This CDR3 fails to terminate in the conserved phenylalanine or tryptophan, so it likely reflects a read error. This chain links TRBV6-4 with TRBJ1-3; TRBD1 is a possible D gene (6 bases). CDR3 length: 14 residues. Per the germline V gene, CDR1 is MRHNA and CDR2 is SNTAGT. V was pared by 7 bases and J by 4 bases, with 14 bases between. CDR3 nucleotides: TGTGCCAGCACCGAGGGGGGGCTGGGAAACACCATATATTTA. Translated: CASTEGGLGNTIYL.

This clonotype was recorded at least ten times. The chain recombines TRBV9 with TRBJ2-5, with D perhaps matching TRBD2 (6 bases). CDR1 and CDR2 from the germline V gene are SGDLS and YYNGEE. Trimming took 6 bases from V and 8 from J, leaving 17 bases between them. CDR3 size: 13 residues. For the CDR3, the DNA is TGTGCCAGCACCCCACGGGGGTTAGGAACCCAGTACTTC. This encodes CASTPRGLGTQYF.

This clonotype was seen at least ten times. This chain joins TRBV10-3 and TRBJ2-1; no definite D call. Germline V gene data show CDR1 as ENHRY and CDR2 as SYGVKD. Trimming stripped 0 bases from V and 4 bases from J, with 7 bases between. The CDR3 sequence is 14 residues long. CDR3 region: CAISESTGYNEQFF. The CDR3 DNA is TGTGCCATCAGTGAGTCGACTGGGTACAATGAGCAGTTCTTC.

This clonotype was counted a single time. This could be a read error, since a much larger clone is one nucleotide away. The V gene is TRBV14, the J gene TRBJ2-1; 7 positions agree with TRBD2. The CDR3 sequence is 12 residues long. V was clipped by 8 bases and J by 8 bases; unmatched bases: 6. In germline, CDR1 is SGHDN, CDR2 FVKESK. CDR3: CASVREFYEQFF. The CDR3 bases are TGTGCCAGCGTGCGGGAGTTCTATGAGCAGTTCTTC.

This clonotype was detected many times. The chain is built from TRBV7-9 and TRBJ1-5; 12 bases fit TRBD1. The CDR3 has 19 residues. Trimming at V came to 5 bases and at J to 3 bases, leaving 14 bases not matched to a gene. The germline CDR1 and CDR2 sequences are SEHNR and FQNEAQ (reference sequence). The CDR3 DNA follows: TGTGCCAGCAGCGAAGTAGGGACAGGGGGCGGTCTGGTCAATCAGCCCCAGCATTTT. As protein: CASSEVGTGGGLVNQPQHF.

Judged by abundance, this clonotype is medium-sized. J is TRBJ2-1 and V is TRBV6-2 or TRBV6-3; 9 positions match TRBD1. From germline, CDR1 is MNHEY and CDR2 SVGEGT. V was clipped by 7 bases and J by 0 bases; unmatched bases: 7. The CDR3 has 16 residues. The CDR3 region is CASKSQQGASYNEQFF. The CDR3 nucleotides read TGTGCCAGCAAAAGTCAACAGGGGGCCTCCTACAATGAGCAGTTCTTC.

About this clonotype: A junction boundary mismatches the germline segment, possibly from a read error. The genes are TRBV6-1 and TRBJ2-3; unclear D gene. Germline V gene sequence: CDR1 MNHNS, CDR2 SASEGT. The CDR3 contains 12 residues. The CDR3 is CVSSLNTNTQYF. CDR3 DNA: TGTGTCAGCAGCCTAAACACAAATACGCAGTATTTT.

This clonotype was seen many times. This chain uses TRBV7-9 with TRBJ2-4; 10 positions match TRBD1. With 1 base clipped from V and 8 bases from J, the junction kept 5 bases outside the gene matches. The CDR3 is 15 amino acids. Germline V gene sequence: CDR1 SEHNR, CDR2 FQNEAQ (reference sequence). In DNA, the CDR3 is TGTGCCAGCAGCTTAGGCGGACAGGGGGTGGACATTCAGTACTTC. Translating gives CASSLGGQGVDIQYF.

This clonotype was seen repeatedly, ten times or more. The rearrangement joins TRBV5-6 to TRBJ1-1; D not resolved. CDR3 length: 13 residues. Trimming stripped 4 bases from V and 2 bases from J, with 9 bases between. Per the germline V gene, CDR1 is SGHDT and CDR2 is YYEEEE. CDR3 sequence reads: CASSVGSNTEAFF. The CDR3 DNA reads as TGTGCCAGCAGCGTGGGCTCAAACACTGAAGCTTTCTTT.

In its sample, this clonotype is medium-sized. The gene calls are TRBV20-1 and TRBJ2-1, with 15 bases matching TRBD2. J was trimmed by 3 bases and V by 6 bases; bases with no gene match: 12. The V gene's germline CDR1 is DFQATT and CDR2 SNEGSKA (reference sequence). The CDR3 has 18 residues. The CDR3, as DNA: TGCAGTGCCCCCACCCGGACTAGCGGGGGGGCTTACTACAATGAGCAGTTCTTC. Amino acids: CSAPTRTSGGAYYNEQFF.

To note about this clonotype: Only one base separates this from a far larger clonotype, so it likely reflects a read error. V and J are TRBV6-4 and TRBJ2-1; weak D call: TRBD2 (5 bases). The CDR3 has 13 amino acids. V lost 10 bases and J 3 bases, leaving 13 bases between the germline ends. From germline, CDR1 is MRHNA and CDR2 SNTAGT. The CDR3 region has the DNA TGTGCCACCAGACTATCGGACTACAATGAGCAGTTCTTC. This sequence encodes CATRLSDYNEQFF.

Remarks on this clonotype: The likely explanation is a read error, given a far larger clone one base away. The chain has TRBV6-2 or TRBV6-3 and TRBJ1-5; 7 bases align to TRBD1. Trimming removed 5 bases from V and 0 bases from J; junction bases left unmatched: 19. Germline-derived CDR1 and CDR2 are MNHEY and SVGEGT. This CDR3 is built from 20 residues. CDR3 amino acids: CASSESLTGDEPYSNQPQHF. CDR3 DNA sequence: TGTGCCAGCAGTGAATCGCTCACAGGGGATGAACCTTATAGCAATCAGCCCCAGCATTTT.

This clonotype is medium-sized within its sample. The CDR3 spells CASDGQGANEQYF. DNA of the CDR3: TGTGCCAGCGATGGCCAGGGGGCAAACGAGCAGTACTTC. The chain combines TRBV28 with TRBJ2-7, with TRBD1 matching over 8 bases. The germline gives CDR1 MDHEN, CDR2 SYDVKM. Trimming at V came to 8 bases and at J to 5 bases, leaving 8 bases not matched to a gene. The CDR3 has 13 amino acids.